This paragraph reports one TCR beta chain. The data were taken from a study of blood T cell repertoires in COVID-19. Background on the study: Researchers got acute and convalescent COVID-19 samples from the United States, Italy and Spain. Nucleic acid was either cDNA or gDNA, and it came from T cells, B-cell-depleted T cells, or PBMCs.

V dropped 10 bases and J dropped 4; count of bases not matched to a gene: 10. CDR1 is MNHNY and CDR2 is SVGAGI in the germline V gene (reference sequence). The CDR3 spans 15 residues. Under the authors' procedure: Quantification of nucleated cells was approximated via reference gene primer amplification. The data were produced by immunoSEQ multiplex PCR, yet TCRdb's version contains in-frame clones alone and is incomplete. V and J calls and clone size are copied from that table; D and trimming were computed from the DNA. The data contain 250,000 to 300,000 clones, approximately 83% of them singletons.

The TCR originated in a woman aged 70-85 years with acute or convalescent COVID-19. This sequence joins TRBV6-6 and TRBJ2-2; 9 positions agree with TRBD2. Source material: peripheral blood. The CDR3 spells CATKGVAGATGELFF. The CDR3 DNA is TGTGCCACCAAGGGAGTAGCGGGGGCCACCGGGGAGCTGTTTTTT.